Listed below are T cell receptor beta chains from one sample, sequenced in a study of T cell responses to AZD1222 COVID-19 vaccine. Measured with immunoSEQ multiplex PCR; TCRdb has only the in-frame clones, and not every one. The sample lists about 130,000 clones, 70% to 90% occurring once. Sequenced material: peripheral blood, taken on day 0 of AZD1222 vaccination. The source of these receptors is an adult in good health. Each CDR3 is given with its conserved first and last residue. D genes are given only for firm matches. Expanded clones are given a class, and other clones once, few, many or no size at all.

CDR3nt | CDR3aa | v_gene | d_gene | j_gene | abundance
TGTGCCAGCAGCGAGGACAGGGTTGGGGGCTACACCTTC | CASSEDRVGGYTF | TRBV13 | TRBD1 | TRBJ1-2 | -
TGTGCCAGCAGTACCGGGGGGAGCTCCTACAATGAGCAGTTCTTC | CASSTGGSSYNEQFF | TRBV2 | TRBD2 | TRBJ2-1 | -
TGTGCCAGCAGCCCTAGGGGCGGGGGACACAATGAGCAGTTCTTC | CASSPRGGGHNEQFF | TRBV11-2 | TRBD2 | TRBJ2-1 | -
TGCGCCAGCAAACTTCGACTAGCAGATTACACCGGGGAGCTGTTTTTT | CASKLRLADYTGELFF | TRBV5-1 | TRBD2 | TRBJ2-2 | -
TGTGCCAGCAGTTACACGGGTGGAAACACCATATATTTT | CASSYTGGNTIYF | TRBV6-5 | - | TRBJ1-3 | -
TGTGCCAGCTCACCATCTGGACAGGGGGGCACCGGGGAGCTGTTTTTT | CASSPSGQGGTGELFF | TRBV18 | TRBD1 | TRBJ2-2 | few
TGTGCCAGCAGTTTGTTCGGGACAGGGGCTTCTTCACCCCTCCACTTT | CASSLFGTGASSPLHF | TRBV27 | TRBD1 | TRBJ1-6 | -
TGTGCCACCAGTGATTCGGGAACTAGGCTTTATGGCTACACCTTC | CATSDSGTRLYGYTF | TRBV24-1 | - | TRBJ1-2 | -
TGTGCCAGCATCGGACGGCGGAACACTGAAGCTTTCTTT | CASIGRRNTEAFF | TRBV9 | - | TRBJ1-1 | -
TGTGCCAGCAGTTACGGGGCGGGTGGAAATCAGCCCCAGCATTTT | CASSYGAGGNQPQHF | TRBV6-5 | - | TRBJ1-5 | once
TGTGCCAGCAGCTTTAACTATTACAATGAGCAGTTCTTC | CASSFNYYNEQFF | TRBV7-3 | - | TRBJ2-1 | once
TGTGCCAGCAGCTTAGAGGACAGGGGTTACAATGAGCAGTTCTTC | CASSLEDRGYNEQFF | TRBV7-3 | TRBD1 | TRBJ2-1 | -
TGTGCCAGCTCACCTATTCGACAGAGCTCCTACGAGCAGTACTTC | CASSPIRQSSYEQYF | TRBV18 | - | TRBJ2-7 | -
TGTGCCAGCTCACCGGGCTTTGGGGTCTATGGCTACACCTTC | CASSPGFGVYGYTF | TRBV18 | - | TRBJ1-2 | -
TGTGCCAGCAGCCGACACGGGACAGGGGGCAGGGCGGATGAAAAACTGTTTTTT | CASSRHGTGGRADEKLFF | TRBV9 | TRBD1 | TRBJ1-4 | -
TGTGCCAGCAGCCCCGGGCCTAGGGTGAACACTGAAGCTTTCTTT | CASSPGPRVNTEAFF | TRBV5-4 | - | TRBJ1-1 | -
TGTGCCAGCAGGGGGGAGCTCCGCGGGGAGCAGTACTTC | CASRGELRGEQYF | TRBV5-4 | - | TRBJ2-7 | -
TGTGCCTGGAGTGGGGGACTTCGGAGGACTGAAGCTTTCTTT | CAWSGGLRRTEAFF | TRBV30 | - | TRBJ1-1 | -
TGTGCCAGCAGCCACTTACACAGGGTAACGAACGTCTCACCCCTCCACTTT | CASSHLHRVTNVSPLHF | TRBV7-2 | - | TRBJ1-6 | -
TGTGCCACCAGCAGAGATCCCGGAACAGGTGGCTACACCTTC | CATSRDPGTGGYTF | TRBV15 | - | TRBJ1-2 | -
TGTGCCAGCAGCTTAGGTACAGGGGGTAACACTGAAGCTTTCTTT | CASSLGTGGNTEAFF | TRBV7-6 | TRBD1 | TRBJ1-1 | -